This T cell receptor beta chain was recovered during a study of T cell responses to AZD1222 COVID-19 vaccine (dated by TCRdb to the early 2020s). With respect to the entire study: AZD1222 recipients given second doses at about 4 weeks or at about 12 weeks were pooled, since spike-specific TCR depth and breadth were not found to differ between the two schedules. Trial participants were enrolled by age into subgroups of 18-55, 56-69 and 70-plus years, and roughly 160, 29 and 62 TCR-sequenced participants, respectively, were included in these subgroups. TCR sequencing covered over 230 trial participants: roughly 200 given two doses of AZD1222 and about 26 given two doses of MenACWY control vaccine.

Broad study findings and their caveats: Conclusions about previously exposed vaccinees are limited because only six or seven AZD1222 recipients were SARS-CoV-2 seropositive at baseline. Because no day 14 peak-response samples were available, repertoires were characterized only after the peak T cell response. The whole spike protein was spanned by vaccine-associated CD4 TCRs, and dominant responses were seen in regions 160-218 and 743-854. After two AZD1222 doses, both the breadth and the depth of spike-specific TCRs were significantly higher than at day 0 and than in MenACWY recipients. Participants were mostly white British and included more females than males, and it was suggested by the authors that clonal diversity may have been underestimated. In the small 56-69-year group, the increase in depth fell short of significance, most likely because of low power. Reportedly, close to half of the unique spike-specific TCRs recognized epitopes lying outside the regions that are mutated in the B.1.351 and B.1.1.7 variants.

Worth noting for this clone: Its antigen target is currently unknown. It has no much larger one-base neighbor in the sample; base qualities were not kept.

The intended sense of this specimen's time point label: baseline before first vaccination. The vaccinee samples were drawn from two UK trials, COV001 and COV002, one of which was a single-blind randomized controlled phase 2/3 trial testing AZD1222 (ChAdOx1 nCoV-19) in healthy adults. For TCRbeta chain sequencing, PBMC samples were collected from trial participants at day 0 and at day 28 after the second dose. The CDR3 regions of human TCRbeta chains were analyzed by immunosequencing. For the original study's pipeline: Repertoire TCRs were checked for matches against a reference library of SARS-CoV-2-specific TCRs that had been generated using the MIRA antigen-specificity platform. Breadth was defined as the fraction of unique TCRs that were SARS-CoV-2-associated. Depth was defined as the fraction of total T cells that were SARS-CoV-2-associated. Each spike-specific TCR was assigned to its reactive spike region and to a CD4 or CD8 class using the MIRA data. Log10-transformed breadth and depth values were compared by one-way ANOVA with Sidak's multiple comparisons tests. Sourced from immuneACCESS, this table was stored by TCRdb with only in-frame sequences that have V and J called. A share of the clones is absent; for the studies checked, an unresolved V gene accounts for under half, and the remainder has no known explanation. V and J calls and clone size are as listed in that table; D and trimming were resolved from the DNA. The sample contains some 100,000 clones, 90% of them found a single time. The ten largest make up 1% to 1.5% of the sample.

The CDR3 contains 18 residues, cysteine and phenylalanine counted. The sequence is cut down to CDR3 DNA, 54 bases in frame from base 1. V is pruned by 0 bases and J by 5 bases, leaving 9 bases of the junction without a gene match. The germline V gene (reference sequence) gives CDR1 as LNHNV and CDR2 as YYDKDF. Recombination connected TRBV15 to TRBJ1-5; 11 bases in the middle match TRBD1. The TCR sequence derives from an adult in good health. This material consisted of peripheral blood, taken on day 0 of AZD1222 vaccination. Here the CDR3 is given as CATSRDLYVGQGDQPQHF. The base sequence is TGTGCCACCAGCAGAGATCTTTATGTGGGACAGGGGGATCAGCCCCAGCATTTT.